The 23 T cell receptor beta chains listed next were all sequenced from one sample in a study of blood T cell repertoires in COVID-19. Measured with immunoSEQ multiplex PCR; TCRdb has only the in-frame clones, and not every one. The sample shows 70,000 or so clones, roughly 72% of them seen only once. Sequenced material: peripheral blood. The receptor source for this set is a man between 60 and 75 years old with COVID-19, enrolled during active disease.

The chain joins TRBV30 to TRBJ2-1; D is possibly TRBD1 (5 bases). V was clipped by 5 bases and J by 6 bases, with 20 bases between them. The CDR3 is made up of 15 amino acids. CDR1 and CDR2 (germline): GTSNPN, SVGIG (reference sequence). CDR3 sequence reads: CAWVQGRASLNEQFF. The CDR3 DNA sequence: TGTGCCTGGGTTCAGGGCAGGGCTTCTCTCAATGAGCAGTTCTTC.

The chain couples TRBV5-4 to TRBJ2-2; 8 bases agree with TRBD2. CDR3 size: 16 residues. The germline V gene encodes CDR1 SGHNT and CDR2 YYREEE (reference sequence). With V trimmed by 4 bases and J by 4 bases, 9 bases remained unmatched. The CDR3 reads CASSPGGAQGTGELFF. DNA of the CDR3: TGTGCCAGCAGCCCGGGGGGGGCGCAGGGCACCGGGGAGCTGTTTTTT. Filled out from reference TRBV5-4 and TRBJ2-2, the complete variable domain reads ETGVTQSPTHLIKTRGQQVTLRCSSQSGHNTVSWYQQALGQGPQFIFQYYREEENGRGNFPPRFSGLQFPNYSSELNVNALELDDSALYLCASSPGGAQGTGELFFGEGSRLTVL.

This clone was observed once. The V gene is TRBV19, the J gene TRBJ2-5; 9 bases are shared with TRBD1. V dropped 6 bases and J dropped 4; count of bases not matched to a gene: 6. CDR1 is LNHDA and CDR2 is SQIVND in the germline V gene (reference sequence). The CDR3 spans 14 residues. Here the CDR3 DNA reads TGTGCCAGTAGCTACGGACAGGGGTCAGAGACCCAGTACTTC. Translating gives CASSYGQGSETQYF.

The chain employs TRBV7-6 and TRBJ2-2; 8 bases map to TRBD1. The CDR3 covers 15 residues. The germline V gene has CDR1 SGHVS and CDR2 FNYEAQ. Trimming cost V 5 bases and J 7 bases; bases outside gene matches: 9. The CDR3 DNA sequence: TGTGCCAGCAGCCGAACGAACGGACAGGGCGGGGAGCTGTTTTTT. This translates into CASSRTNGQGGELFF.

The chain is built from TRBV2 and TRBJ2-7; possible D gene TRBD1, 6 bases. The CDR3 covers 13 residues. The germline V and J ends were trimmed by 3 bases and 2 bases, with 8 bases remaining between them. Germline-derived CDR1 and CDR2 are SNHLY and FYNNEI. Here the CDR3 reads CASSDRGTYEQYF. The CDR3 nucleotides are TGTGCCAGCAGTGACAGGGGTACCTACGAGCAGTACTTC.

This rearrangement joins TRBV7-9 to TRBJ2-7; D not resolved. The germline gives CDR1 SEHNR, CDR2 FQNEAQ (reference sequence). The CDR3 is 12 residues long. V dropped 1 base and J dropped 7 bases, with 8 bases sitting between them. CDR3 sequence (DNA): TGTGCCAGCAGCTTAGGGGTGCGGGAGCAGTACTTC. Amino acids: CASSLGVREQYF.

The V and J genes are TRBV29-1 and TRBJ2-3, with TRBD2 matching 9 bases. After removal of 7 bases from V and 3 bases from J, the junction contained 11 bases not matched to a gene. The CDR3 is 15 amino acids. Germline-derived CDR1 and CDR2 are SQVTM and ANQGSEA. The DNA of the CDR3 is TGCAGCGCTTCCCTGGGACTAGCCCGAACAGATACGCAGTATTTT. Protein product: CSASLGLARTDTQYF.

This chain connects TRBV7-9 to TRBJ1-5; 8 nucleotides line up with TRBD1. The CDR3 is 15 amino acids. The V gene end was trimmed by 4 bases and the J gene end by 3 bases; junction bases not matched to a gene: 5. The germline V gene encodes CDR1 SEHNR and CDR2 FQNEAQ (reference sequence). Written as DNA, the CDR3 is TGTGCCAGCAGCTCCACAGGGGGGTACAATCAGCCCCAGCATTTT. Amino acids: CASSSTGGYNQPQHF.

The chain uses TRBV19 and TRBJ1-5, with 7 bases identical to TRBD1. The CDR3 length is 14 residues. V lost 4 bases and J lost 6; bases outside the gene matches: 6. CDR1 is LNHDA, CDR2 SQIVND, per germline (reference sequence). The CDR3 sequence: CASSRTTGSQPQHF. The DNA for the CDR3 is TGTGCCAGTAGTAGAACGACAGGGTCTCAGCCCCAGCATTTT.

V usage is TRBV9 and J usage is TRBJ2-3; 10 nucleotides agree with TRBD1. Germline V CDR1 and CDR2: SGDLS, YYNGEE. The V and J ends lost 0 bases and 5 bases, in that order; junction bases with no gene match: 0. There are 14 residues in the CDR3. The CDR3 DNA sequence: TGTGCCAGCAGCGTAGGGACAGGGGGAGATACGCAGTATTTT. Residues: CASSVGTGGDTQYF.

This clone was counted a single time. V usage is TRBV30 and J usage is TRBJ2-5; a possible D gene is TRBD1 (6 bases). The V gene's germline CDR1 is GTSNPN and CDR2 SVGIG (reference sequence). Trimming left V 4 bases short and J 5 bases short, with 17 bases between. The CDR3 is 14 amino acids. The CDR3 loop reads CAWTITGYGETQYF. The DNA for the CDR3 is TGTGCCTGGACTATAACAGGGTATGGGGAGACCCAGTACTTC.

The chain employs TRBV2 and TRBJ2-3; TRBD2 might be the D (6 bases). V was trimmed by 6 bases and J by 4 bases, leaving 14 bases between them. This CDR3 region has 14 residues. Germline values: CDR1 SNHLY, CDR2 FYNNEI. Here the CDR3 DNA reads TGTGCCAGCAGGAGGGAGGTATCCGCAGATACGCAGTATTTT. It encodes CASRREVSADTQYF.

The V call is TRBV10-3, the J call TRBJ2-2; 9 bases agree with TRBD2. CDR1 is ENHRY, CDR2 SYGVKD, per germline. This CDR3 comprises 14 residues. V lost 6 bases and J lost 8; bases outside the gene matches: 7. The CDR3 DNA reads as TGTGCCATCAGCCAGCGGGGGGCCACGGGGGAGCTGTTTTTT. Amino acids: CAISQRGATGELFF.

This clone has a count of ten or more. This chain uses TRBV11-3 with TRBJ2-2; 10 nucleotides agree with TRBD2. This CDR3 has 16 amino acids. Per germline, CDR1 SGHNT and CDR2 YENEEA. J lost 6 bases, V lost 5 bases, and 9 bases had no gene match. The CDR3 coding sequence is TGTGCCAGCAGCCGCTCCGGGACTAGCGCGGCCGGGGAGCTGTTTTTT. Translated, it gives CASSRSGTSAAGELFF.

The J gene is TRBJ2-5, the V gene TRBV25-1; TRBD1 matches at 8 bases. The CDR3 spans 14 residues. Trimming at V came to 6 bases and at J to 2 bases, leaving 5 bases not matched to a gene. Germline CDR1 is MGHDK and CDR2 is SYGVNS. The CDR3 nucleotides read TGTGCCAGCAGGGGATGGACAGGGCAAGAGACCCAGTACTTC. The encoded protein is CASRGWTGQETQYF.

The chain carries TRBV28 and TRBJ1-1; D is possibly TRBD1 (5 bases). Germline V gene sequence: CDR1 MDHEN, CDR2 SYDVKM. V shed 2 bases and J shed 7 bases, with 5 bases lying between them. The CDR3 has 11 amino acids. CDR3 sequence reads: CASSLRGEAFF. The DNA for the CDR3 is TGTGCCAGCAGTTTAAGGGGTGAAGCTTTCTTT.

The chain couples TRBV9 to TRBJ1-2; D may be TRBD1 (6 bases). The germline V and J ends were trimmed by 2 bases and 2 bases, with 16 bases remaining between them. Germline CDR1 reads SGDLS; CDR2 reads YYNGEE. The CDR3 is 16 amino acids. Written as DNA, the CDR3 is TGTGCCAGCAGCGTGGGAGGGGCAGGGGACAACTATGGCTACACCTTC. Protein product: CASSVGGAGDNYGYTF.

The chain uses TRBV3-1 (or the pseudogene TRBV3-2) and TRBJ2-3; 7 bases map to TRBD2. This CDR3 is built from 18 residues. J lost 0 bases, V lost 2 bases, and 11 bases had no gene match. Germline V lookup: CDR1 LGHDT, CDR2 YNNKEL (reference sequence). The CDR3 DNA reads TGTGCCAGCAGCCAAAACAACGGGGGGTATGCTAGCACAGATACGCAGTATTTT. Amino acids: CASSQNNGGYASTDTQYF.

CDR3 protein: CASSSGQGNEKLFF. The CDR3 DNA reads TGCGCCAGCAGCTCGGGACAGGGTAATGAAAAACTGTTTTTT. The chain carries TRBV10-2 and TRBJ1-4; 9 bases are shared with TRBD1. The CDR3 covers 14 residues. Germline V CDR1 and CDR2: WSHSY, SAAADI. V lost 6 bases to trimming and J lost 4 bases; unmatched junction nucleotides: 3.

This clone was recorded many times. The chain employs TRBV27 and TRBJ1-2; TRBD1 matches 9 bases. Trimming removed 6 bases from V and 6 bases from J; junction bases left unmatched: 5. The CDR3 contains 13 residues. CDR1 MNHEY and CDR2 SMNVEV come from the germline V gene (reference sequence). CDR3 amino acids: CASRPTGGHGYTF. In DNA, the CDR3 is TGTGCCAGCAGGCCGACAGGGGGACATGGCTACACCTTC.

The chain is built from TRBV9 and TRBJ2-4, with TRBD2 matching 7 bases. Germline V gene sequence: CDR1 SGDLS, CDR2 YYNGEE. With 0 bases clipped from V and 7 bases from J, the junction kept 10 bases outside the gene matches. The CDR3 length is 16 residues. The CDR3 here is CASSVGGSSFDNIQYF. As DNA, the CDR3 is TGTGCCAGCAGCGTAGGCGGGAGTTCCTTCGATAACATTCAGTACTTC.

This clone has only one observation. This rearrangement joins TRBV5-1 to TRBJ2-7, with 7 bases identical to TRBD2. Trimming cost V 3 bases and J 6 bases; bases outside gene matches: 9. Germline CDR1 is SGHRS and CDR2 is YFSETQ. The CDR3 sequence is 14 residues long. The CDR3 DNA follows: TGCGCCAGCAGCTACCTACTAGGGGAGGGCGAGCAGTACTTC. This translates into CASSYLLGEGEQYF.

This clone is a singleton in its sample. Other DNA sequences from this sample encode an identical CDR3 as well. The V and J genes are TRBV7-7 and TRBJ2-5, with D maybe TRBD2 (6 bases). Germline CDR1 SSHAT, CDR2 FNYEAQ (reference sequence). Trimming left V 3 bases short and J 2 bases short, with 10 bases between. The CDR3 covers 14 residues. CDR3 sequence (DNA): TGTGCCAGCAGCTTGGGACTTGGGCAAGAGACCCAGTACTTC. Protein: CASSLGLGQETQYF. The variable domain in full, completed from reference TRBV7-7 and TRBJ2-5, reads GAGVSQSPRYKVTKRGQDVTLRCDPISSHATLYWYQQALGQGPEFLTYFNYEAQPDKSGLPSDRFSAERPEGSISTLTIQRTEQRDSAMYRCASSLGLGQETQYFGPGTRLLVL.